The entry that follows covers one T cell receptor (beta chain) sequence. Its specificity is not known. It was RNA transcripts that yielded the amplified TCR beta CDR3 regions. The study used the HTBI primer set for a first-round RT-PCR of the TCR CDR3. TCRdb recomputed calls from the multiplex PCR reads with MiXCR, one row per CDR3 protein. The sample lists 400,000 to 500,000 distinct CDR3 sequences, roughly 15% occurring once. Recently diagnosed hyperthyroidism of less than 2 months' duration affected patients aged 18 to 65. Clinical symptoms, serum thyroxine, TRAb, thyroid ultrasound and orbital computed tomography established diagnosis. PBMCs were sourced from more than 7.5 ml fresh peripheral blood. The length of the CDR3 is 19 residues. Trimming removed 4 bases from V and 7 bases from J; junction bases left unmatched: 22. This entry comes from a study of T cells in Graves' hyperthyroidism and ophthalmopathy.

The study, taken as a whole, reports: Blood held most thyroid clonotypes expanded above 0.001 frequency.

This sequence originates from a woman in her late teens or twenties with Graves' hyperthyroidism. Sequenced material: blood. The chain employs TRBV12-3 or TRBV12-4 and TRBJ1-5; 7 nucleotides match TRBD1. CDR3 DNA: TGTGCCAGCAGTTACTCATCTCTACAGGGGAGAGGACGCGGACAGCCCCAGCATTTT. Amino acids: CASSYSSLQGRGRGQPQHF.